These 27 T cell receptor beta chains were all obtained from the same sample, sequenced in a study of T cell changes during pregnancy in multiple sclerosis. Assay used: immunoSEQ multiplex PCR; TCRdb lists only in-frame clones, some missing. This sample has 75,000 to 95,000 clones, with roughly 90% found just once. Source: peripheral blood, taken in the first trimester of pregnancy. All receptors come from a female donor in good health, enrolled as a control in a pregnancy study.

This clone showed up just once. V gene TRBV19 combines with J gene TRBJ1-1; 7 positions match TRBD1. There are 16 residues in the CDR3. Germline CDR1 reads LNHDA; CDR2 reads SQIVND (reference sequence). V lost 6 bases to trimming and J lost 1 base; unmatched junction nucleotides: 11. The CDR3 region is CASRVKKGAGNTEAFF. The DNA of the CDR3 is TGTGCCAGTAGGGTAAAAAAGGGGGCAGGGAACACTGAAGCTTTCTTT.

The chain carries TRBV28 and TRBJ1-4; 11 bases map to TRBD1. CDR3 length equals 16 residues. Germline values: CDR1 MDHEN, CDR2 SYDVKM. V was pared by 3 bases and J by 7 bases, with 7 bases of the junction left unmatched. The DNA for the CDR3 is TGTGCCAGCAGTTTGGGTGTCGGGACAGGGGGTGAAAAACTGTTTTTT. This translates into CASSLGVGTGGEKLFF.

This rearrangement joins TRBV4-3 to TRBJ1-3; D unclear. Trimming removed 0 bases at V and 3 bases at J, with 12 bases between. The V gene's germline CDR1 is LGHNA and CDR2 YSLEER. The CDR3 is 16 residues long. CDR3 bases: TGCGCCAGCAGCCAAGATCCCCGGGTACTTGGAAACACCATATATTTT. This sequence encodes CASSQDPRVLGNTIYF.

The rearrangement uses TRBV7-9 and TRBJ2-4; 10 nucleotides match TRBD1. The CDR3 sequence is 16 residues long. CDR1 SEHNR and CDR2 FQNEAQ come from the germline V gene (reference sequence). Unmatched junction bases numbered 10, after V lost 5 bases and J lost 6 bases. This CDR3 reads CASSLDPGQGGNIQYF. The CDR3 DNA sequence: TGTGCCAGCAGCCTCGACCCTGGACAGGGGGGAAACATTCAGTACTTC.

The chain uses TRBV4-3 and TRBJ1-6, with D perhaps TRBD1 (5 bases). The germline CDR1 and CDR2 sequences are LGHNA and YSLEER. Trimming removed 0 bases at V and 9 bases at J, with 9 bases between. This CDR3 region has 14 residues. CDR3 region: CASSQDLQASPLHF. The CDR3 DNA reads as TGCGCCAGCAGCCAAGATTTACAGGCTTCACCCCTCCACTTT.

The chain uses TRBV9 and TRBJ2-5; D is ambiguous. The CDR3 length is 14 residues. CDR1 SGDLS and CDR2 YYNGEE come from the germline V gene. Deletions cut 0 bases from V and 2 bases from J, with 8 bases between. Written as DNA, the CDR3 is TGTGCCAGCAGCGTAGATCCGGTGCAAGAGACCCAGTACTTC. Amino acids: CASSVDPVQETQYF.

The chain is built from TRBV2 and TRBJ1-2; D is possibly TRBD1 (5 bases). V was cut by 3 bases and J by 7 bases, with 15 bases left in between. Looked up from germline, CDR1 is SNHLY and CDR2 is FYNNEI. The CDR3 runs 14 residues. The CDR3 reads CASSDQGLGPGYTF. The CDR3, as DNA: TGTGCCAGCAGTGACCAGGGTTTGGGTCCTGGCTACACCTTC. Using reference TRBV2 and TRBJ1-2 for the parts outside the CDR3, the full variable domain is EPEVTQTPSHQVTQMGQEVILRCVPISNHLYFYWYRQILGQKVEFLVSFYNNEISEKSEIFDDQFSVERPDGSNFTLKIRSTKLEDSAMYFCASSDQGLGPGYTFGSGTRLTVV.

CDR3 nucleotides: TGCGCCAGCAGCGGAAGGGACTTGACTAACTATGGCTACACCTTC. This translates into CASSGRDLTNYGYTF. The V call is TRBV5-1, the J call TRBJ1-2; possible D gene TRBD1, 5 bases. The CDR3 has 15 residues. Trimming took off 4 bases at V and 0 bases at J, with 13 bases between the two ends. CDR1 and CDR2 (germline): SGHRS, YFSETQ.

The rearrangement joins TRBV5-4 to TRBJ1-1; the match to TRBD1 covers 7 bases. The CDR3 is made up of 15 amino acids. Germline V gene data show CDR1 as SGHNT and CDR2 as YYREEE (reference sequence). Germline trimming cut 4 bases from V and 4 bases from J; bases unmatched to any gene: 10. CDR3 DNA sequence: TGTGCCAGCAGCCTTACCAGACAGGGTGGCACTGAAGCTTTCTTT. Amino acids: CASSLTRQGGTEAFF.

This clone was counted only a few times. The gene calls are TRBV4-1 and TRBJ1-1; perhaps TRBD1 as D (6 bases). Germline CDR1 MGHRA, CDR2 YSYEKL. The CDR3 runs to 14 residues. The germline V and J ends were trimmed by 0 bases and 1 base, with 6 bases remaining between them. CDR3 coding DNA: TGCGCCAGCAGCCAAGAGGGACAGAACACTGAAGCTTTCTTT. Translation: CASSQEGQNTEAFF.

This clone was counted a few times. V and J are TRBV19 and TRBJ2-2; the D is unclear. The V end lost 7 bases, the J end lost 2 bases, and 5 bases lay between the germline ends. CDR1 and CDR2 (germline): LNHDA, SQIVND (reference sequence). The CDR3 has 12 amino acids. The CDR3 DNA reads as TGTGCCAGTATGGGCAACACCGGGGAGCTGTTTTTT. It yields the protein CASMGNTGELFF.

This chain uses TRBV14 with TRBJ2-1, with 8 bases that match TRBD1. The V gene's germline CDR1 is SGHDN and CDR2 FVKESK. The trim removed 4 bases at V and 5 bases at J, leaving 4 bases unmatched. The CDR3 length is 14 residues. This CDR3 reads CASSPGTGNNEQFF. The CDR3 bases are TGTGCCAGCAGCCCCGGGACAGGCAACAATGAGCAGTTCTTC.

The rearrangement joins TRBV25-1 to TRBJ2-7; 7 nucleotides line up with TRBD1. J gave up 5 bases and V 6 bases, and 13 bases lay outside the gene matches. Germline V CDR1 and CDR2: MGHDK, SYGVNS. This CDR3 region has 15 residues. This CDR3 reads CASSTTGTVHHEQYF. CDR3 nucleotides: TGTGCCAGCAGCACAACCGGGACAGTCCATCACGAGCAGTACTTC.

The chain employs TRBV11-3 and TRBJ2-2; TRBD1 agrees at 7 bases. The ends lost 4 bases at V and 12 bases at J; junction bases unmatched: 11. Germline-derived CDR1 and CDR2 are SGHNT and YENEEA. This CDR3 is 14 amino acids long. The CDR3 is CASSSTGFGSKLFF. The CDR3, as DNA: TGTGCCAGCAGCTCGACAGGGTTTGGGTCGAAGCTGTTTTTT.

The chain couples TRBV19 to TRBJ1-1; the D gene is possibly TRBD1 (5 bases). There are 13 residues in the CDR3. The germline V gene encodes CDR1 LNHDA and CDR2 SQIVND (reference sequence). V dropped 5 bases and J dropped 3 bases, with 10 bases sitting between them. As DNA, the CDR3 is TGTGCCAGTAGTCCCTACAGGTACACTGAAGCTTTCTTT. It is translated as CASSPYRYTEAFF.

The CDR3 loop is CASSPDPRRAGGPPYEQYF. CDR3 bases: TGTGCCAGCAGCCCCGACCCTAGGCGGGCGGGAGGGCCACCCTACGAGCAGTACTTC. The chain is built from TRBV13 and TRBJ2-7; 9 nucleotides match TRBD2. The ends lost 5 bases at V and 2 bases at J; junction bases unmatched: 19. This CDR3 spans 19 amino acids. CDR1 is PRHDT and CDR2 is FYEKMQ in the germline V gene (reference sequence).

In this sample, this clone turned up once. J is TRBJ2-1 and V is TRBV12-5, with no clear D. This CDR3 region has 12 residues. In germline, CDR1 is LGHNT, CDR2 FRNRAP. V was cut by 0 bases and J by 14 bases, with 11 bases left in between. The CDR3 DNA sequence: TGTGCTAGTGGTTTGGTTAGAGGTTTTAAGTTCTTC. It encodes CASGLVRGFKFF.

This chain links TRBV28 with TRBJ1-5; D is possibly TRBD1 (5 bases). This CDR3 comprises 14 residues. CDR1 MDHEN and CDR2 SYDVKM come from the germline V gene. Trimming removed 4 bases at V and 7 bases at J, with 14 bases between. The CDR3 DNA follows: TGTGCCAGCAGTTCGCATCAGGGATCGCAGCCCCAGCATTTT. Translating it yields CASSSHQGSQPQHF.

V and J are TRBV4-3 and TRBJ2-4; possibly TRBD2 for D (5 bases). The germline V and J ends were trimmed by 2 bases and 5 bases, with 16 bases remaining between them. This CDR3 comprises 16 residues. The germline gives CDR1 LGHNA, CDR2 YSLEER. The CDR3 region is CASSQSIRGMENIQYF. The CDR3 region has the DNA TGCGCCAGCAGCCAATCTATCCGGGGAATGGAAAACATTCAGTACTTC.

The J gene is TRBJ2-3, the V gene TRBV29-1; the D gene is possibly TRBD1 (5 bases). This CDR3 is built from 14 residues. Trimming cost V 7 bases and J 0 bases, with 14 bases left between them. The germline gives CDR1 SQVTM, CDR2 ANQGSEA. CDR3 DNA: TGCAGCGCAATGACAGTTCCTAGCACAGATACGCAGTATTTT. This translates into CSAMTVPSTDTQYF.

This clone was observed a handful of times. The chain couples TRBV6-1 to TRBJ1-6; 8 nucleotides match TRBD1. Germline lookup yields CDR1 MNHNS and CDR2 SASEGT. The CDR3 has 13 residues. V trimming: 4 bases; J trimming: 10 bases; junction bases outside the gene matches: 3. The CDR3 DNA follows: TGTGCCAGCAGTGGGACAGGGCAGTCACCCCTCCACTTT. As protein: CASSGTGQSPLHF.

The chain combines TRBV9 with TRBJ2-1; 7 nucleotides align to TRBD2. With 0 bases clipped from V and 6 bases from J, the junction kept 6 bases outside the gene matches. Per the germline V gene, CDR1 is SGDLS and CDR2 is YYNGEE. The CDR3 is made up of 15 amino acids. In DNA form, the CDR3 reads TGTGCCAGCAGCGTAGAAGCGGGACTTACCAATGAGCAGTTCTTC. Translated, it gives CASSVEAGLTNEQFF.

The rearrangement uses TRBV6-1 and TRBJ2-1, with TRBD2 identical over 8 bases. Trimming took 5 bases from V and 3 from J; bases not matched to a gene: 6. This CDR3 comprises 15 residues. In germline, CDR1 is MNHNS, CDR2 SASEGT. DNA for the CDR3: TGTGCCAGCAGTACCCCCGGGACTAGCTACAATGAGCAGTTCTTC. It yields the protein CASSTPGTSYNEQFF.

The gene calls are TRBV7-6 and TRBJ2-7, with a tentative D call TRBD1 (7 bases). The CDR3 consists of 17 residues. V lost 1 base, J lost 3 bases, and 19 bases lay in between. Germline CDR1 reads SGHVS; CDR2 reads FNYEAQ. The CDR3 loop is CASSLEGQRAVGYEQYF. The CDR3 region has the DNA TGTGCCAGCAGCTTAGAGGGACAGCGGGCGGTTGGCTACGAGCAGTACTTC.

This chain joins TRBV25-1 and TRBJ1-2; D not resolved. Trimming stripped 1 base from V and 0 bases from J, with 9 bases between. From germline, CDR1 is MGHDK and CDR2 SYGVNS. The CDR3 is 15 amino acids. The CDR3 nucleotides are TGTGCCAGCAGTGAATGGGCCCCGGCTAACTATGGCTACACCTTC. Protein product: CASSEWAPANYGYTF.

The chain joins TRBV18 to TRBJ1-6, with a weak D call TRBD1 (6 bases). V shed 5 bases and J shed 5 bases, with 10 bases lying between them. The CDR3 is 14 residues long. From germline, CDR1 is KGHSH and CDR2 LQKENI. The CDR3 nucleotides read TGTGCCAGCTCAAGGGACACTGATAATTCACCCCTCCACTTT. Translated: CASSRDTDNSPLHF.

A few counts support this clone. CDR3 amino acids: CASKGQFEAFF. CDR3 bases: TGTGCCAGCAAGGGACAGTTCGAAGCTTTCTTT. This sequence joins TRBV27 and TRBJ1-1, with 7 bases lining up with TRBD1. Germline V gene sequence: CDR1 MNHEY, CDR2 SMNVEV (reference sequence). The CDR3 spans 11 residues. The V segment lost 7 bases and the J segment 8 bases; nucleotides outside the gene matches: 4.